This T cell receptor (beta chain) derives from a study of T-cell memory formation after mild COVID-19. The CDR3 covers 13 residues. J lost 3 bases, V lost 4 bases, and 3 bases had no gene match. CDR1 and CDR2 (germline): SEHNR, FQNEAQ (reference sequence). Findings and caveats of the study: Most CD4+ clones that shrank were in CM and EM, while CD8+ ones turned up in EMRA. Day 15 to 85 contracting clones showed balanced CD4/CD8; day 15 to 37 expanders favored CD4+.

This clonotype has only a few counts. Antigen: not known. Constant-segment-primed 5'RACE gave TCR alpha and TCR beta cDNA libraries with sample barcodes and UMIs. TCRdb processed the 5' RACE reads anew with MiXCR; each CDR3 protein has one entry. The profile shows roughly 510,000 distinct CDR3 sequences, roughly 17% of them singletons. The specimen sequenced was PBMCs or a T cell subset sorted from them (not recorded which). The chain joins TRBV7-9 to TRBJ2-7, with 7 bases matching TRBD1. The receptor comes from an adult woman who had mild COVID-19 (a few samples of this study predate the infection). Cell type and time point are not known. The CDR3 here is CASSSGQLYEQYF. The CDR3 DNA follows: TGTGCCAGCAGCTCGGGACAGCTCTACGAGCAGTACTTC.